The subject of this entry is one T cell receptor beta chain. Antigen specificity is unknown. As it was prepared, the TCRbeta library received unique molecular identifiers. TCRdb itself ran the PCR reads through MiXCR, one entry per CDR3 protein. The table lists around 120,000 distinct CDR3 sequences, roughly 23% of them singletons, with about 10% in the top ten. This entry is derived from a study of T-cell reconstitution after alpha-beta-depleted transplantation in children. Study-level findings and limits: It was reported that alpha-beta T cells came from several hundred expanded graft clones (about two months after transplant). Hyperexpanded clones declined; after one year, newly produced T cells mostly supplied diversity. Diversity of TCRbeta at day 60 was high in some patients, arising from surviving recipient T cells and thymic progenitors.

The CDR3 consists of 18 residues. The germline V gene has CDR1 SGDLS and CDR2 YYNGEE. The trim removed 0 bases at V and 4 bases at J, leaving 11 bases unmatched. The specimen comprised PBMCs, mostly from graft donor cells, sampled 180 days after TCRalphabeta/CD19-depleted stem cell transplant. The chain links TRBV9 to TRBJ2-1; 9 positions agree with TRBD2. This clonotype originated in a male patient between 2 and 10 years old who had a stem cell transplant for chronic granulomatous disease, so the T cells may come from the graft donor. CDR3 in amino acids: CASSVAAMTSGKYNEQFF. CDR3 nucleotide sequence: TGTGCCAGCAGCGTAGCCGCGATGACTAGCGGAAAATACAATGAGCAGTTCTTC.